These 27 T cell receptor beta chains share one sample of origin, sequenced in a study of cytomegalovirus exposure and HLA in healthy donors. Use of 60 Vbeta and 13 Jbeta primers characterized the PCR. Sequenced by immunoSEQ multiplex PCR; TCRdb stores in-frame clones only, minus some. The sample consists of about 170,000 clones, around 72% of them appearing once. Sequenced sample: PBMCs. The receptors originated from a man aged 40-55 years in good health and CMV-seropositive.

This chain uses TRBV10-3 with TRBJ1-3; 8 bases map to TRBD1. The germline V gene has CDR1 ENHRY and CDR2 SYGVKD. V gave up 10 bases and J gave up 0 bases; unmatched junction bases: 11. CDR3 size: 16 residues. The CDR3 region has the DNA TGTGCCACCACCTACGGGACAGGAGTCTCTGGAAACACCATATATTTT. Protein sequence: CATTYGTGVSGNTIYF.

The V and J genes are TRBV6-1 and TRBJ1-3; unclear D gene. V was clipped by 8 bases and J by 0 bases, with 5 bases between them. The CDR3 runs to 12 residues. From germline, CDR1 is MNHNS and CDR2 SASEGT. The CDR3 region has the DNA TGTGCCAGCTGGCTCTCTGGAAACACCATATATTTT. Translating it yields CASWLSGNTIYF.

The chain has TRBV29-1 and TRBJ1-3; D remains ambiguous. CDR1 is SQVTM, CDR2 ANQGSEA, per germline. Trimming removed 7 bases at V and 4 bases at J, with 14 bases between. CDR3 length equals 13 residues. CDR3 loop: CSAVRGTGNTIYF. The CDR3 coding sequence is TGCAGCGCTGTCCGGGGAACGGGAAACACCATATATTTT.

The rearrangement joins TRBV19 to TRBJ1-4, with D unclear. CDR1 is LNHDA and CDR2 is SQIVND in the germline V gene (reference sequence). The CDR3 spans 16 residues. V lost 4 bases, J lost 0 bases, and 12 bases lay in between. CDR3 in amino acids: CASSRSFTATNEKLFF. As DNA, the CDR3 is TGTGCCAGTAGTAGAAGCTTCACCGCAACTAATGAAAAACTGTTTTTT.

This clone was seen at least ten times. V usage is TRBV4-3 and J usage is TRBJ1-4; 9 bases are shared with TRBD1. This CDR3 is 16 amino acids long. The ends lost 4 bases at V and 6 bases at J; junction bases unmatched: 9. Germline assignment: CDR1 LGHNA and CDR2 YSLEER. DNA for the CDR3: TGCGCCAGCAGCCCGGACAGGGGTTTGTTCTATGAAAAACTGTTTTTT. Residues: CASSPDRGLFYEKLFF.

With respect to this clone: The junction does not match germline at one end; this may be a read error. The J gene is TRBJ1-1, the V gene TRBV6-4; possibly TRBD1 for D (5 bases). There are 14 residues in the CDR3. Germline loops: CDR1 MRHNA, CDR2 SNTAGT. CDR3 loop: CASSEDRLNTEALF. In DNA, the CDR3 is TGTGCCAGCAGTGAAGACAGATTGAACACTGAAGCTCTCTTT.

V usage is TRBV9 and J usage is TRBJ2-2; the match to TRBD2 covers 14 bases. From germline, CDR1 is SGDLS and CDR2 YYNGEE. The junction had 5 bases not matched to a gene; V was cut back by 3 bases and J by 7 bases. The CDR3 covers 16 residues. The CDR3 nucleotides read TGTGCCAGCAGCGCTCGACTAGCGGGGGGGGACGGGGAGCTGTTTTTT. Translating gives CASSARLAGGDGELFF.

The chain combines TRBV11-2 with TRBJ2-5; D remains ambiguous. V lost 2 bases and J lost 0, with 7 bases in between. There are 14 residues in the CDR3. Germline CDR1 SGHAT, CDR2 FQNNGV. The CDR3 is CASSLLVNQETQYF. For the CDR3, the DNA is TGTGCCAGCAGCTTACTCGTAAACCAAGAGACCCAGTACTTC.

Only a few counts were recorded for this clone. The CDR3 DNA sequence: TGTGCCAGCACCTCCGAGATGAACACTGAAGCTTTCTTT. This encodes CASTSEMNTEAFF. V is TRBV7-9 and J is TRBJ1-1; D is unresolved. The germline V gene has CDR1 SEHNR and CDR2 FQNEAQ (reference sequence). V lost 7 bases and J lost 0, with 9 bases in between. This CDR3 spans 13 amino acids.

There are a few counts of this clone. The V and J genes are TRBV7-8 and TRBJ2-1, with TRBD1 identical over 9 bases. Trimming cost V 5 bases and J 6 bases; bases outside gene matches: 5. CDR3 length equals 14 residues. The germline gives CDR1 SGHVS, CDR2 FQNEAQ. The CDR3 here is CASSPGTGSNEQFF. CDR3 in DNA: TGTGCCAGCAGCCCCGGGACAGGGTCCAATGAGCAGTTCTTC.

The gene calls are TRBV15 and TRBJ2-5; D uncertain. Trimming stripped 5 bases from V and 3 bases from J, with 10 bases between. The CDR3 has 13 residues. Germline assignment: CDR1 LNHNV and CDR2 YYDKDF (reference sequence). CDR3 amino acids: CATSLVPKETQYF. DNA of the CDR3: TGTGCCACCAGCCTAGTGCCCAAAGAGACCCAGTACTTC. Looking up the rest from reference TRBV15 and TRBJ2-5 gives the full variable domain: DAMVIQNPRYQVTQFGKPVTLSCSQTLNHNVMYWYQQKSSQAPKLLFHYYDKDFNNEADTPDNFQSRRPNTSFCFLDIRSPGLGDTAMYLCATSLVPKETQYFGPGTRLLVL.

The gene calls are TRBV2 and TRBJ2-3; TRBD2 matches at 10 bases. The CDR3 totals 17 residues. V trimming: 4 bases; J trimming: 0 bases; junction bases outside the gene matches: 7. Germline V lookup: CDR1 SNHLY, CDR2 FYNNEI. The CDR3 coding sequence is TGTGCCAGCAGTGGGGGTAGCGGGGGGACTAGCACAGATACGCAGTATTTT. Amino acid sequence: CASSGGSGGTSTDTQYF.

The chain links TRBV12-5 to TRBJ2-7; 10 nucleotides agree with TRBD1. Germline CDR1 is LGHNT and CDR2 is FRNRAP. The J segment lost 3 bases and the V segment lost 5 bases, leaving 7 bases of the junction unmatched. This CDR3 has 15 residues. CDR3: CASGPGQGSDYEQYF. For the CDR3, the DNA is TGTGCTAGTGGTCCGGGACAGGGGAGCGACTACGAGCAGTACTTC. Combining the CDR3 with reference TRBV12-5 and TRBJ2-7 gives the whole variable domain DARVTQTPRHKVTEMGQEVTMRCQPILGHNTVFWYRQTMMQGLELLAYFRNRAPLDDSGMPKDRFSAEMPDATLATLKIQPSEPRDSAVYFCASGPGQGSDYEQYFGPGTRLTVT.

J is TRBJ1-4 and V is TRBV5-8; D is undetermined. The germline gives CDR1 SGHTS, CDR2 YDEGEE. This CDR3 has 15 amino acids. The V and J ends lost 0 bases and 4 bases respectively, with 10 bases between them. CDR3 bases: TGTGCCAGCAGCTTGGGGGGAGGCATTAATGAAAAACTGTTTTTT. It codes for CASSLGGGINEKLFF.

This chain links TRBV9 with TRBJ2-1; the D gene is possibly TRBD2 (7 bases). Germline V gene lookup returns CDR1 SGDLS and CDR2 YYNGEE. The CDR3 is 15 amino acids. V lost 4 bases and J lost 2, with 13 bases in between. CDR3: CASSSSGGPYNEQFF. The CDR3, as DNA: TGTGCCAGCAGCTCCTCGGGGGGCCCCTACAATGAGCAGTTCTTC. Together with reference TRBV9 and TRBJ2-1, the CDR3 gives the full variable domain: DSGVTQTPKHLITATGQRVTLRCSPRSGDLSVYWYQQSLDQGLQFLIQYYNGEERAKGNILERFSAQQFPDLHSELNLSSLELGDSALYFCASSSSGGPYNEQFFGPGTRLTVL.

The gene calls are TRBV7-9 and TRBJ1-1; unclear D gene. V lost 6 bases and J 0 bases, leaving 5 bases between the germline ends. This CDR3 region has 12 residues. CDR1 SEHNR and CDR2 FQNEAQ come from the germline V gene (reference sequence). The CDR3 DNA reads as TGTGCCAGCAGGTATATGAACACTGAAGCTTTCTTT. This sequence encodes CASRYMNTEAFF.

The V and J genes are TRBV6-5 and TRBJ1-1, with D possibly being TRBD1 (6 bases). Deletions cut 5 bases from V and 4 bases from J, with 14 bases between. The CDR3 is made up of 14 amino acids. Looked up from germline, CDR1 is MNHEY and CDR2 is SVGAGI. CDR3 loop: CASSQTGLTTEAFF. CDR3 DNA sequence: TGTGCCAGCAGTCAGACAGGACTGACCACTGAAGCTTTCTTT.

V usage is TRBV5-1 and J usage is TRBJ2-7; TRBD2 might be the D (5 bases). The germline V and J ends were trimmed by 0 bases and 6 bases, with 10 bases remaining between them. Germline lookup yields CDR1 SGHRS and CDR2 YFSETQ. The CDR3 runs to 13 residues. The DNA for the CDR3 is TGCGCCAGCAGCTTGGCCCGGGGTTTCGAGCAGTACTTC. Translated: CASSLARGFEQYF.

The genes are TRBV5-1 and TRBJ2-3, with 9 positions matching TRBD2. V was pared by 0 bases and J by 6 bases, with 5 bases of the junction left unmatched. The CDR3 sequence is 15 residues long. Germline CDR1 and CDR2: SGHRS and YFSETQ. The CDR3 loop reads CASSLAAGGLDTQYF. In DNA form, the CDR3 reads TGCGCCAGCAGCTTGGCAGCGGGGGGTTTGGATACGCAGTATTTT.

The gene calls are TRBV10-3 and TRBJ1-3; 8 nucleotides agree with TRBD1. Unmatched junction bases numbered 4, after V lost 3 bases and J lost 0 bases. Germline CDR1 reads ENHRY; CDR2 reads SYGVKD. The length of the CDR3 is 16 residues. The CDR3 spells CAISDRQGNSGNTIYF. As DNA, the CDR3 is TGTGCCATCAGTGACCGACAGGGGAACTCTGGAAACACCATATATTTT.

The V and J genes are TRBV18 and TRBJ2-1; possible D gene TRBD2, 5 bases. The V end lost 4 bases, the J end lost 7 bases, and 17 bases lay between the germline ends. The CDR3 is made up of 15 amino acids. Germline V lookup: CDR1 KGHSH, CDR2 LQKENI. The CDR3, as DNA: TGTGCCAGCTCACAGGACTCGATCACCCAAAATGAGCAGTTCTTC. It translates to CASSQDSITQNEQFF.

The chain is built from TRBV5-1 and TRBJ2-7; D may be TRBD2 (5 bases). V lost 4 bases and J lost 0, with 14 bases in between. This CDR3 has 15 amino acids. CDR1 and CDR2 from the germline V gene are SGHRS and YFSETQ. CDR3 residues: CASSLLGLSSYEQYF. DNA of the CDR3: TGCGCCAGCAGCCTATTAGGACTTAGCTCCTACGAGCAGTACTTC.

The chain combines TRBV5-1 with TRBJ1-2, with TRBD1 as a possible D gene (5 bases). The length of the CDR3 is 16 residues. Trimming took off 0 bases at V and 4 bases at J, with 16 bases between the two ends. Germline loops: CDR1 SGHRS, CDR2 YFSETQ. The CDR3 loop reads CASSLASQGNIYGYTF. The CDR3 coding sequence is TGCGCCAGCAGCTTGGCCTCGCAGGGAAATATCTATGGCTACACCTTC.

V is TRBV30 and J is TRBJ2-5; 9 bases are shared with TRBD1. CDR3 size: 15 residues. Germline lookup yields CDR1 GTSNPN and CDR2 SVGIG (reference sequence). The V gene end was trimmed by 0 bases and the J gene end by 3 bases; junction bases not matched to a gene: 5. CDR3 residues: CAWSVGTGPEETQYF. The CDR3 nucleotides read TGTGCCTGGAGTGTCGGGACAGGGCCCGAAGAGACCCAGTACTTC.

In its sample, this clone was seen a few times. The chain recombines TRBV18 with TRBJ1-2; D not resolved. CDR3 size: 15 residues. Trimming took off 3 bases at V and 1 base at J, with 12 bases between the two ends. Germline V lookup: CDR1 KGHSH, CDR2 LQKENI. CDR3 amino acids: CASSPQAGFNYGYTF. CDR3 in DNA: TGTGCCAGCTCACCTCAAGCAGGCTTTAACTATGGCTACACCTTC.

In DNA, the CDR3 is TGTGCCAGCAGCCCGGGGGACCAAGAGACCCAGTACTTC. Translating gives CASSPGDQETQYF. The J gene is TRBJ2-5, the V gene TRBV7-3; a weak D match, TRBD2 (6 bases). This CDR3 is built from 13 residues. V was clipped by 5 bases and J by 0 bases, with 7 bases between them. Germline V gene sequence: CDR1 SGHTA, CDR2 FQGTGA.

The chain uses TRBV4-3 and TRBJ1-5; no firm D call. This CDR3 contains 13 residues. V lost 0 bases and J 9 bases, leaving 9 bases between the germline ends. Germline CDR1 LGHNA, CDR2 YSLEER. CDR3 DNA: TGCGCCAGCAGCCAAGAAGTCCCGGGGCCCCAGCATTTT. It encodes CASSQEVPGPQHF.